The clone carrying this T cell receptor (beta chain) was observed a handful of times. Per the germline V gene, CDR1 is LNHDA and CDR2 is SQIVND (reference sequence). J was trimmed by 3 bases and V by 1 base; bases with no gene match: 5. CDR3 length: 15 amino acids. Per the original data handling: The assay estimated nucleated cells by amplifying reference gene primers. Clones were sequenced by immunoSEQ multiplex PCR, and TCRdb holds only the in-frame ones, with some missing. V and J calls and clone size are as listed in that table; D and trimming were resolved from the DNA. Of 110,000 to 150,000 clones listed, over 70% are singletons. This entry comes from a study of blood T cell repertoires in COVID-19. Study-level information: The origin of the acute and convalescent COVID-19 samples was the United States, Italy and Spain. PBMCs, B-cell-depleted T cells, or T cells were the source of the cDNA or gDNA that made up the material.

The chain recombines TRBV19 with TRBJ2-7, with 8 bases identical to TRBD1. Sequencing used peripheral blood. The receptor comes from a man in his forties or fifties with active or convalescent COVID-19. CDR3 in amino acids: CASSIAGGAFYEQYF. The CDR3 coding sequence is TGTGCCAGTAGTATAGCAGGGGGCGCGTTCTACGAGCAGTACTTC.